The rows below give T cell receptor beta chains drawn from one sample of a study of T cell clonotyping in hematopoietic cell transplantation. Assay used: immunoSEQ multiplex PCR; TCRdb lists only in-frame clones, some missing. The sample records 15,000 or so clones, about 98% being singletons. The sample was peripheral blood mononuclear cells, taken 30 days after allogeneic stem cell transplant. The receptors stem from a female patient aged 45-60 years who had an allogeneic stem cell transplant from an unrelated donor, so T cells may come from the graft donor. Some clones in this sample may be carry-over from other donors' samples. Both conserved end residues are part of each CDR3. The D gene is left open where the match is weak. Size values are once, few and many counts, or a class for expanded clones, and some rows have none.

V gene	D gene	clone size	J gene	CDR3 DNA	CDR3 protein
TRBV2	TRBD2	.	TRBJ2-1	TGTGCCAGCAGTGAAGGTGGACTAGTATTCTACAATGAGCAGTTCTTC	CASSEGGLVFYNEQFF
TRBV28	.	.	TRBJ1-1	TGTGCCAGCCTTACCGAGATGAACACTGAAGCTTTCTTT	CASLTEMNTEAFF
TRBV7-9	.	.	TRBJ1-1	TGTGCCAGCAGCTTTCAGGTTTTCATGAACACTGAAGCTTTCTTT	CASSFQVFMNTEAFF
TRBV18	.	.	TRBJ2-3	TGTGCCAGCTCACCACCCCAACCGGATACGCAGTATTTT	CASSPPQPDTQYF
TRBV19	.	.	TRBJ1-1	TGTGCCAGTAGTATATACGAGATGAACACTGAAGCTTTCTTT	CASSIYEMNTEAFF
TRBV2	.	once	TRBJ1-1	TGTGCCAGCAGTGAACCTTTATTGGACAACCGAAACACTGAAGCTTTCTTT	CASSEPLLDNRNTEAFF
TRBV13	.	.	TRBJ1-2	TGTGCCAGCAGCTCCTTGTTCTATGGCTACACCTTC	CASSSLFYGYTF
TRBV28	TRBD2	.	TRBJ2-5	TGTGCCAGCCTTCCGGGACTAGCTGTGGAGACCCAGTACTTC	CASLPGLAVETQYF
TRBV19	.	.	TRBJ1-5	TGTGCCAGTAGTATAAGTAGCCAGGGCGGTATTCAGCCCCAGCATTTT	CASSISSQGGIQPQHF
TRBV5-1	.	.	TRBJ2-2	TGCGCCAGCAGCTTGGAAGGGTATAACGCCGGGGAGCTGTTTTTT	CASSLEGYNAGELFF
TRBV6-6	.	once	TRBJ1-5	TGTGCCAGCAGCGATTCCAATCAGCCCCAGCATTTT	CASSDSNQPQHF
TRBV7-9	.	.	TRBJ2-2	TGTGCCAGCAGCCCAGGGGCGGGGGCGCACGGGGAGCTGTTTTTT	CASSPGAGAHGELFF
TRBV5-1	TRBD1	.	TRBJ1-1	TGCGCCAGCAGCTTAAGCGGACAGGGTATAATGAACACTGAAGCTTTCTTT	CASSLSGQGIMNTEAFF
TRBV5-6	.	once	TRBJ2-5	TGTGCCAGCAGCCTAAGACTAGACCAAGAGACCCAGTACTTC	CASSLRLDQETQYF
TRBV7-9	TRBD1	.	TRBJ1-1	TGTGCCAGCAAAAGGACAGGGGGCATGAACACTGAAGCTTTCTTT	CASKRTGGMNTEAFF
TRBV7-9	TRBD2	.	TRBJ2-5	TGTGCCAGCAGCTTAGCAGCCGGGACTAGCGGGAGGGCCGCGGAGACCCAGTACTTC	CASSLAAGTSGRAAETQYF
TRBV5-1	TRBD1	once	TRBJ1-2	TGCGCCAGCAGCTTGGGGACAGGGTTTGGCTATGGCTACACCTTC	CASSLGTGFGYGYTF
TRBV6-6	TRBD1	.	TRBJ2-1	TGTGCCAGCATCCGACAGGGAAATGAGCAGTTCTTC	CASIRQGNEQFF
TRBV18	.	.	TRBJ2-7	TGTGCCAGCTCACCGGCCGGAGCCTACGAGCAGTACTTC	CASSPAGAYEQYF
TRBV10-3	.	.	TRBJ1-1	TGTGCCATCAGTAGACAGTCGGGCCCTGAAGCTTTCTTT	CAISRQSGPEAFF
TRBV29-1	TRBD1	.	TRBJ1-4	TGCAGCGTTGAAGATCGCCGGACAGGGGGAAAACTGTTTTTT	CSVEDRRTGGKLFF
TRBV19	.	.	TRBJ1-1	TGTGCCACTCAACAGGAGGTGAACACTGAAGCTTTCTTT	CATQQEVNTEAFF
TRBV4-1	.	.	TRBJ1-1	TGCGCCAGCAGCCAGGTCAGTCGTGTGAACACTGAAGCTTTCTTT	CASSQVSRVNTEAFF
TRBV2	.	.	TRBJ2-5	TGTGCCAGCAGTGTTGGCGAGTACCAAGAGACCCAGTACTTC	CASSVGEYQETQYF
TRBV30	.	.	TRBJ2-2	TGTGCCTGGAGCCTCCCCAGGGATGCCGGGGAGCTGTTTTTT	CAWSLPRDAGELFF
TRBV7-9	.	.	TRBJ1-5	TGTGCCAGCAGCAAGACGGGGCCGGGGCCCCAGCATTTT	CASSKTGPGPQHF
TRBV6-5	.	.	TRBJ2-7	TGTGCCAGCAGGAGGCCAGGGACCAGCTCCTACGAGCAGTACTTC	CASRRPGTSSYEQYF
TRBV5-1	.	.	TRBJ2-5	TGCGCCAGCAGCTTGGCTTTGGGGGGCGCGGGTCAAGAGACCCAGTACTTC	CASSLALGGAGQETQYF
TRBV20-1	.	once	TRBJ1-1	TGCAGTGGCGCGGGGGACACTGAAGCTTTCTTT	CSGAGDTEAFF
TRBV9	.	.	TRBJ2-7	TGTGCCAGCAGCGTAGCCCTCACGCCCGAGCAGTACTTC	CASSVALTPEQYF
TRBV5-1	TRBD2	.	TRBJ2-1	TGCGCCAGCAGCTTGGGAAGCGGGGGGGCCCGGCAGTTCTTC	CASSLGSGGARQFF
TRBV19	TRBD2	.	TRBJ2-5	TGTGCCAGTAGTATGCGGGGACTAGCGCAAGAGACCCAGTACTTC	CASSMRGLAQETQYF
TRBV5-6	.	once	TRBJ2-2	TGTGCCAGCAGCTTAGTGACTTTGAACACCGGGGAGCTGTTTTTT	CASSLVTLNTGELFF
TRBV7-6	.	.	TRBJ1-5	TGTGCCAGCAGCTTAGATGCCAACAGGGATCAGCCCCAGCATTTT	CASSLDANRDQPQHF
TRBV5-1	TRBD2	.	TRBJ2-3	TGCGCCAGCAGCGCCCTTGGCGGGGGGTTCACAGATACGCAGTATTTT	CASSALGGGFTDTQYF
TRBV4-2	.	.	TRBJ1-4	TGTGCCAGCAGCCAAGATGTGGGGGGGGATGAAAAACTGTTTTTT	CASSQDVGGDEKLFF
TRBV30	.	.	TRBJ1-5	TGTGCCTGGAGTGTCCGTACCGATCAGCCCCAGCATTTT	CAWSVRTDQPQHF
TRBV7-9	.	.	TRBJ1-4	TGTGCCAGCAGATTATTCGGGGGTCCGGATGAAAAACTGTTTTTT	CASRLFGGPDEKLFF
TRBV2	.	.	TRBJ1-3	TGTGCCAGCAGTGTTAATCAAGACACCATATATTTT	CASSVNQDTIYF
TRBV6-6	.	.	TRBJ2-7	TGTGCCAGCAGCTCCTCCGACAGAGGAGCCTCCTACGAGCAGTACTTC	CASSSSDRGASYEQYF
TRBV29-1	TRBD1	.	TRBJ1-2	TGCAGCGATCACCGGGACAGGGGCAATAACTATGGCTACACCTTC	CSDHRDRGNNYGYTF
TRBV4-2	.	.	TRBJ2-7	TGTGCCAGCAGCCAGACGGACGGCCTGGGAGGCGAGCAGTACTTC	CASSQTDGLGGEQYF
TRBV9	.	once	TRBJ1-6	TGTGCCAGCAGTGGACAAAATTCACCCCTCCACTTT	CASSGQNSPLHF
TRBV9	TRBD2	.	TRBJ2-3	TGTGCCAGCAGCGTAGCGGGGGGTGGCACAGATACGCAGTATTTT	CASSVAGGGTDTQYF
TRBV30	TRBD2	.	TRBJ2-3	TGTGCCTGGGGGGGACTAGCGGGCACAGATACGCAGTATTTT	CAWGGLAGTDTQYF
TRBV28	.	.	TRBJ2-3	TGTGCCAGCAGTTTTAGAACAGGTCGGGGTGGAAATACGCAGTATTTT	CASSFRTGRGGNTQYF
TRBV20-1	.	.	TRBJ1-2	TGCAGTCCCTTCGAGTATGGCTACACCTTC	CSPFEYGYTF
TRBV11-3	.	.	TRBJ2-3	TGTGCCAGCAGCCAAAGGACAGCCAAAGGCACAGATACGCAGTATTTT	CASSQRTAKGTDTQYF
TRBV4-2	TRBD2	.	TRBJ2-5	TGTGCCAGCAGCCAAGAGGGAGGGAAGTCTGCCCAGTACTTC	CASSQEGGKSAQYF
TRBV9	.	.	TRBJ1-5	TGTGCCAGCAGCGTAGGAGCTGATAGCAATCAGCCCCAGCATTTT	CASSVGADSNQPQHF
TRBV11-2	TRBD1	.	TRBJ2-7	TGTGCCAGCAGGCCAACAGGGGTTCACTACGAGCAGTACTTC	CASRPTGVHYEQYF
TRBV7-2	.	once	TRBJ1-2	TGTGCCAGCAGCTTATCCTCCTGGGGCTACACCTTC	CASSLSSWGYTF
TRBV30	.	.	TRBJ1-2	TGTGCCTGGAGGACAGGCGATAACTATGGCTACACCTTC	CAWRTGDNYGYTF
TRBV5-1	TRBD1	.	TRBJ2-6	TGCGCCAGCAGCTGGACAGGGGGCGGTGGGGCCAACGTCCTGACTTTC	CASSWTGGGGANVLTF
TRBV19	TRBD1	.	TRBJ1-1	TGTGCCAGCCTCTACAGGGGGCGGGGGACTGAAGCTTTCTTT	CASLYRGRGTEAFF
TRBV30	.	.	TRBJ1-2	TGTGCCTGGAAACTATCGGGAGGTTATGGCTACACCTTC	CAWKLSGGYGYTF
TRBV10-3	.	.	TRBJ2-1	TGTGCCATCAGTCCTATACGTTCGTCGGAAGAGCAGTTCTTC	CAISPIRSSEEQFF
TRBV4-1	.	.	TRBJ1-2	TGCGCCAGCAGCCACTTCGAGGGTGAGGGCTATGGCTACACCTTC	CASSHFEGEGYGYTF
TRBV29-1	.	.	TRBJ1-1	TGCAGCGTTTTCAGGATAGGTATTTACACTGAAGCTTTCTTT	CSVFRIGIYTEAFF